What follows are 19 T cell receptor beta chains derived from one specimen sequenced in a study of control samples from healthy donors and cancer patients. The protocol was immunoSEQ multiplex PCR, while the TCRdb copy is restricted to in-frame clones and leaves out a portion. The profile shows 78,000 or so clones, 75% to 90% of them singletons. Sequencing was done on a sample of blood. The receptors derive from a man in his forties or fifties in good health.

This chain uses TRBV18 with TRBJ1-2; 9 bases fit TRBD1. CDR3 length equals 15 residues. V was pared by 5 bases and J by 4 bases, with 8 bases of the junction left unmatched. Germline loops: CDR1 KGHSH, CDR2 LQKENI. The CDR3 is CASSVQGASVYGYTF. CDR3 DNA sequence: TGTGCCAGCTCAGTACAGGGGGCGAGCGTCTATGGCTACACCTTC.

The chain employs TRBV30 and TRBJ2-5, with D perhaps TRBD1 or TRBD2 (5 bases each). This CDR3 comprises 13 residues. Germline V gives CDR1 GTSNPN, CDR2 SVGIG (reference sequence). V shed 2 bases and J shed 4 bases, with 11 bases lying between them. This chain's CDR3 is CAWSIGGRETQYF. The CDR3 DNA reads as TGTGCCTGGAGTATTGGGGGACGAGAGACCCAGTACTTC.

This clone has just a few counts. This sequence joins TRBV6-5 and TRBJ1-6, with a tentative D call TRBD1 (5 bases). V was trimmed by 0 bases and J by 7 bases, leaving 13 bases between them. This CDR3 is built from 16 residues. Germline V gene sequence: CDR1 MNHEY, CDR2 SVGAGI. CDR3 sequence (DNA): TGTGCCAGCAGTTACTCCCTCGGGGGGTTGAATTCACCCCTCCACTTT. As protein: CASSYSLGGLNSPLHF.

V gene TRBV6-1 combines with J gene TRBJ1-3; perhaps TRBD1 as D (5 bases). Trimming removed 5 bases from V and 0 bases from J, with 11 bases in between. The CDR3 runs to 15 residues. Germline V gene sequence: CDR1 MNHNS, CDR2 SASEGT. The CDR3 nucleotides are TGTGCCAGCAGTCCACGGGGGGACTCTGGAAACACCATATATTTT. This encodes CASSPRGDSGNTIYF.

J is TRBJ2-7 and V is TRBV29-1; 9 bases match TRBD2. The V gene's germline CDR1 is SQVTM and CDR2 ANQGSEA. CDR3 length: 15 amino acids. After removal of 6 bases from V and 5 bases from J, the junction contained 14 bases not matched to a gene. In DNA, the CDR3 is TGCAGCGTAGGTAGGGCGGGAGGGCCAAGTCACGAGCAGTACTTC. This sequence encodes CSVGRAGGPSHEQYF.

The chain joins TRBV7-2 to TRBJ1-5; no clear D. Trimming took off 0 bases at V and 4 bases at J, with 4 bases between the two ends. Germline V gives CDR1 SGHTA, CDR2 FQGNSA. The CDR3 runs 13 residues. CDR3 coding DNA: TGTGCCAGCAGCTTAGCCAGAAATCAGCCCCAGCATTTT. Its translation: CASSLARNQPQHF. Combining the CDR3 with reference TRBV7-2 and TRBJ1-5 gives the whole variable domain GAGVSQSPSNKVTEKGKDVELRCDPISGHTALYWYRQSLGQGLEFLIYFQGNSAPDKSGLPSDRFSAERTGGSVSTLTIQRTQQEDSAVYLCASSLARNQPQHFGDGTRLSIL.

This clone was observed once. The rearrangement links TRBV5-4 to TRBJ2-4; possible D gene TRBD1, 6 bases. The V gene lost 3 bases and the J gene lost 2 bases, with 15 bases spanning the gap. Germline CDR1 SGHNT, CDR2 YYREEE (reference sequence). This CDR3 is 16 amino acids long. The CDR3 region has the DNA TGTGCCAGCAGCTCCGGGACATATGATACCAAAAACATTCAGTACTTC. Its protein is CASSSGTYDTKNIQYF.

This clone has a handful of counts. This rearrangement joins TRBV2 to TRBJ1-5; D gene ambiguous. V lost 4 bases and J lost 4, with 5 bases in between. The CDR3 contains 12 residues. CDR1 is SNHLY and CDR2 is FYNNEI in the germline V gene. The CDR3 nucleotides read TGTGCCAGCAGTGTTCTTAATCAGCCCCAGCATTTT. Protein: CASSVLNQPQHF.

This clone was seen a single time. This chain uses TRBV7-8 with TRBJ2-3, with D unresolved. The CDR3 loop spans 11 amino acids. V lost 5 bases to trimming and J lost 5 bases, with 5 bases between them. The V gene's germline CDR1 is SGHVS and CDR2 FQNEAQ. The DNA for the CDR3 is TGTGCCAGCAGCGACGGAGATACGCAGTATTTT. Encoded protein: CASSDGDTQYF.

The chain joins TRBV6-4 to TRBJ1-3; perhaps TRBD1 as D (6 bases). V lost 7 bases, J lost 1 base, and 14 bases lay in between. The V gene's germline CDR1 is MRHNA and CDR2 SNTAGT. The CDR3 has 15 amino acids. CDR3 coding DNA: TGTGCCAGCAATTTACAGGGTACTTCTGGAAACACCATATATTTT. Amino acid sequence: CASNLQGTSGNTIYF.

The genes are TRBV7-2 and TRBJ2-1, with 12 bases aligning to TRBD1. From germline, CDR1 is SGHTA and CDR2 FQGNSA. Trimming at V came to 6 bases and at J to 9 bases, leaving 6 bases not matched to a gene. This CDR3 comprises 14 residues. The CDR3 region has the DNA TGTGCCAGCAGGAAGGGACAGGGGGCTGGTGAGCAGTTCTTC. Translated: CASRKGQGAGEQFF.

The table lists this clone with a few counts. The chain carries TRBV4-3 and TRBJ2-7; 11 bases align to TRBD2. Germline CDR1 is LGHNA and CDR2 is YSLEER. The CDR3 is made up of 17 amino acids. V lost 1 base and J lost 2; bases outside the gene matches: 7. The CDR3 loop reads CASSQGTGTSGTYEQYF. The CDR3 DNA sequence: TGCGCCAGCAGCCAAGGGACAGGGACTAGCGGCACCTACGAGCAGTACTTC.

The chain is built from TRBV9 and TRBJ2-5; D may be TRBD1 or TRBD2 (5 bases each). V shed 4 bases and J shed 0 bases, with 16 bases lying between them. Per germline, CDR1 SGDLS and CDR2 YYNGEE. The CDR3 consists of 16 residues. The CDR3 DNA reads TGTGCCAGCAGCCTTCAGGGAGCGACGTACCAAGAGACCCAGTACTTC. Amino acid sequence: CASSLQGATYQETQYF.

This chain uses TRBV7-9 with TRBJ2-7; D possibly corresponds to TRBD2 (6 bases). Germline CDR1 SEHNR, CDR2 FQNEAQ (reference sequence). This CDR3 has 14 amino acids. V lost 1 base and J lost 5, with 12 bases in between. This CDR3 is CASSLGTGANEQYF. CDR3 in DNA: TGTGCCAGCAGCTTAGGCACGGGAGCAAACGAGCAGTACTTC.

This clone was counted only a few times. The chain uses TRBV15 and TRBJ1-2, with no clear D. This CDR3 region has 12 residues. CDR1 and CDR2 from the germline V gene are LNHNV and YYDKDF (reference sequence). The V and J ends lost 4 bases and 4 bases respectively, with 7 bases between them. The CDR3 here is CATSTRTYGYTF. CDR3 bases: TGTGCCACCAGCACACGGACCTATGGCTACACCTTC.

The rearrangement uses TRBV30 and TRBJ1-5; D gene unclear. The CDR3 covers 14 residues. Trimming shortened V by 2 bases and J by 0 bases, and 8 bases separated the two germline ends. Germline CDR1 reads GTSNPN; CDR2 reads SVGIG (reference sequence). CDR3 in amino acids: CAWSYPVSNQPQHF. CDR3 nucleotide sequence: TGTGCCTGGAGTTACCCTGTTAGCAATCAGCCCCAGCATTTT. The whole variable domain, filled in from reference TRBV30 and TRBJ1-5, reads SQTIHQWPATLVQPVGSPLSLECTVEGTSNPNLYWYRQAAGRGLQLLFYSVGIGQISSEVPQNLSASRPQDRQFILSSKKLLLSDSGFYLCAWSYPVSNQPQHFGDGTRLSIL.

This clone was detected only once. CDR3 sequence (DNA): TGTGCCAGCAGCTTAGAAGGCGGGACCTATGAAGCTTTCTTT. It codes for CASSLEGGTYEAFF. The rearrangement links TRBV7-2 to TRBJ1-1; perhaps TRBD1 as D (5 bases). The CDR3 is 14 residues long. V was shortened by 1 base and J by 7 bases, with 13 bases between the two germline ends. In germline, CDR1 is SGHTA, CDR2 FQGNSA.

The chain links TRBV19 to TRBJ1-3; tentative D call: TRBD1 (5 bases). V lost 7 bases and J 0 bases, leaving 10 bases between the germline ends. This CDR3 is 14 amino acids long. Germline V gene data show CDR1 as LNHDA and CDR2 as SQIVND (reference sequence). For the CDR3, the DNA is TGTGCCAGTATTGCAGGGAGCTCTGGAAACACCATATATTTT. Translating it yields CASIAGSSGNTIYF.

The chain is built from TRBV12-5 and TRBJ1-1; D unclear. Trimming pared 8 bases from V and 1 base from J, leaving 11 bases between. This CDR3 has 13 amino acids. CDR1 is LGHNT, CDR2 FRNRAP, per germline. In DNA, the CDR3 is TGTGCTAGTTCGAGTCGGTGGAACACTGAAGCTTTCTTT. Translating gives CASSSRWNTEAFF.